One and the same sample provided the 31 T cell receptor beta chains below, sequenced in a study of blood T cell repertoires in COVID-19. Using immunoSEQ multiplex PCR, the repertoire was profiled, and TCRdb retains in-frame clones only, with some absent. The sample has 120,000 to 150,000 clones, roughly 84% seen once; the top ten hold 5.5%. Sequenced input: PBMCs or T cells enriched from blood (not recorded which). These receptors all stem from a man aged 35 to 55 with acute COVID-19.

The sample holds a few counts of this clone. The chain uses TRBV7-9 and TRBJ1-1; TRBD1 might be the D (5 bases). V dropped 5 bases and J dropped 4 bases, with 23 bases sitting between them. This CDR3 is built from 17 residues. CDR1 and CDR2 (germline): SEHNR, FQNEAQ (reference sequence). The CDR3 loop reads CASSGYQGGISGTEAFF. CDR3 DNA sequence: TGTGCCAGCAGCGGTTACCAGGGAGGAATTAGCGGCACTGAAGCTTTCTTT.

The chain links TRBV19 to TRBJ2-5, with D possibly being TRBD2 (5 bases). V gave up 4 bases and J gave up 0 bases, with 12 bases separating them. The CDR3 covers 15 residues. Germline values: CDR1 LNHDA, CDR2 SQIVND (reference sequence). The CDR3 DNA reads as TGTGCCAGTAGTACGAGCGGAGCGTACCAAGAGACCCAGTACTTC. It yields the protein CASSTSGAYQETQYF.

This chain uses TRBV7-9 with TRBJ1-5; weak D call: TRBD1 (6 bases). Deletions cut 5 bases from V and 6 bases from J, with 20 bases between. This CDR3 is built from 16 residues. Germline V CDR1 and CDR2: SEHNR, FQNEAQ (reference sequence). CDR3 in amino acids: CASSARGQGRAQPQHF. As DNA, the CDR3 is TGTGCCAGCAGCGCGCGGGGGCAGGGCCGGGCTCAGCCCCAGCATTTT.

The rearrangement uses TRBV18 and TRBJ1-5, with 7 positions matching TRBD1. Germline V lookup: CDR1 KGHSH, CDR2 LQKENI. V gave up 5 bases and J gave up 2 bases; unmatched junction bases: 6. The CDR3 totals 15 residues. The CDR3 region is CASSEQGHGNQPQHF. The CDR3 DNA sequence: TGTGCCAGCTCAGAACAGGGGCACGGCAATCAGCCCCAGCATTTT.

The V gene is TRBV30, the J gene TRBJ1-2, with D unresolved. CDR1 and CDR2 (germline): GTSNPN, SVGIG (reference sequence). This CDR3 is built from 13 residues. Deletions cut 7 bases from V and 5 bases from J, with 17 bases between. The CDR3 sequence is CALADLSQYGYTF. CDR3 sequence (DNA): TGTGCCTTGGCGGATTTAAGCCAGTATGGCTACACCTTC. Full variable domain (rest looked up from reference TRBV30 and TRBJ1-2): SQTIHQWPATLVQPVGSPLSLECTVEGTSNPNLYWYRQAAGRGLQLLFYSVGIGQISSEVPQNLSASRPQDRQFILSSKKLLLSDSGFYLCALADLSQYGYTFGSGTRLTVV.

This sequence joins TRBV18 and TRBJ1-2; 7 bases line up with TRBD1. The CDR3 consists of 13 residues. CDR1 and CDR2 from the germline V gene are KGHSH and LQKENI. Trimming cost V 1 base and J 10 bases; bases outside gene matches: 6. The CDR3 reads CASSPRETGNYTF. CDR3 coding DNA: TGTGCCAGCTCACCACGGGAGACAGGGAACTACACCTTC.

The chain carries TRBV28 and TRBJ2-5, with D possibly being TRBD2 (6 bases). The germline V gene has CDR1 MDHEN and CDR2 SYDVKM. The V and J ends lost 7 bases and 5 bases respectively, with 11 bases between them. The CDR3 runs to 12 residues. The CDR3 bases are TGTGCCAGCAAGGCAGGAGGGGAGACCCAGTACTTC. This sequence encodes CASKAGGETQYF. Full variable domain (outside the CDR3, taken from reference TRBV28 and TRBJ2-5): DVKVTQSSRYLVKRTGEKVFLECVQDMDHENMFWYRQDPGLGLRLIYFSYDVKMKEKGDIPEGYSVSREKKERFSLILESASTNQTSMYLCASKAGGETQYFGPGTRLLVL.

This clone was picked up a small number of times. The rearrangement uses TRBV3-1 (or the pseudogene TRBV3-2) and TRBJ1-3; D ambiguous. In germline, CDR1 is LGHDT, CDR2 YNNKEL (reference sequence). This CDR3 has 14 residues. Trimming removed 1 base from V and 0 bases from J, with 4 bases in between. The CDR3 nucleotides read TGTGCCAGCAGCCAAGCCGTCTCTGGAAACACCATATATTTT. Translation gives CASSQAVSGNTIYF.

In its sample, this clone was seen a few times. The chain couples TRBV6-5 to TRBJ1-1; D is perhaps TRBD1 (5 bases). This CDR3 has 12 residues. V lost 11 bases, J lost 4 bases, and 14 bases lay in between. The germline V gene has CDR1 MNHEY and CDR2 SVGAGI. The CDR3 DNA is TGTGCCGGCTGGGGGGAGGGCACTGAAGCTTTCTTT. This translates into CAGWGEGTEAFF.

The J gene is TRBJ2-5, the V gene TRBV6-2 or TRBV6-3, with TRBD2 matching over 9 bases. Trimming took 5 bases from V and 0 from J; bases not matched to a gene: 7. CDR3 size: 16 residues. Germline loops: CDR1 MNHEY, CDR2 SVGEGT. CDR3 DNA: TGTGCCAGCAGTCCGGGAACTAGCGGGTACCAAGAGACCCAGTACTTC. The encoded protein is CASSPGTSGYQETQYF.

This chain connects TRBV6-5 to TRBJ1-5; the D is unclear. The ends were cut back, 5 bases at V and 6 bases at J, with 14 bases in the middle. Per germline, CDR1 MNHEY and CDR2 SVGAGI. The CDR3 consists of 14 residues. The DNA for the CDR3 is TGTGCCAGCAGTAGACCCACAGCGGTTCAGCCCCAGCATTTT. Encoded protein: CASSRPTAVQPQHF.

The chain has TRBV5-5 and TRBJ1-5, with D perhaps matching TRBD1 (6 bases). This CDR3 region has 14 residues. Germline loops: CDR1 SGHKS, CDR2 YYEKEE (reference sequence). V lost 4 bases to trimming and J lost 5 bases, with 13 bases between them. The CDR3 region is CASSHNREDQPQHF. The CDR3, as DNA: TGTGCCAGCAGCCACAACAGGGAAGATCAGCCCCAGCATTTT.

V gene TRBV28 combines with J gene TRBJ1-3; a weak D match, TRBD1 (6 bases). This CDR3 region has 16 residues. The V gene lost 7 bases and the J gene lost 0 bases, with 16 bases spanning the gap. Germline-derived CDR1 and CDR2 are MDHEN and SYDVKM. This CDR3 is CASTEGGPSSGNTIYF. The CDR3 DNA is TGTGCCAGCACCGAGGGGGGGCCTAGCTCTGGAAACACCATATATTTT.

This clone was seen many times. The V gene is TRBV4-1, the J gene TRBJ2-3; D is undetermined. The CDR3 sequence is 13 residues long. Germline V lookup: CDR1 MGHRA, CDR2 YSYEKL. V was clipped by 11 bases and J by 0 bases, with 12 bases between them. The CDR3 here is CAAQAESTDTQYF. The CDR3 nucleotides are TGCGCCGCCCAGGCAGAGAGCACAGATACGCAGTATTTT.

The chain links TRBV5-4 to TRBJ1-1, with D hard to call. The germline V gene has CDR1 SGHNT and CDR2 YYREEE (reference sequence). V was pared by 4 bases and J by 2 bases, with 15 bases between. The CDR3 contains 15 residues. The CDR3 reads CASSPSTGSNTEAFF. The CDR3, as DNA: TGTGCCAGCAGCCCATCGACGGGATCCAACACTGAAGCTTTCTTT. The complete variable domain, with remaining parts taken from reference TRBV5-4 and TRBJ1-1, reads ETGVTQSPTHLIKTRGQQVTLRCSSQSGHNTVSWYQQALGQGPQFIFQYYREEENGRGNFPPRFSGLQFPNYSSELNVNALELDDSALYLCASSPSTGSNTEAFFGQGTRLTVV.

The V and J genes are TRBV4-3 and TRBJ1-5; maybe TRBD1 (5 bases). The CDR3 has 16 residues. Germline-derived CDR1 and CDR2 are LGHNA and YSLEER. V lost 6 bases and J 5 bases, leaving 20 bases between the germline ends. The CDR3 loop is CASSPSATDSYQPQHF. The DNA of the CDR3 is TGCGCCAGCAGTCCATCTGCCACTGACAGTTATCAGCCCCAGCATTTT.

The V call is TRBV9, the J call TRBJ2-5, with 8 bases that match TRBD2. CDR1 and CDR2 from the germline V gene are SGDLS and YYNGEE. This CDR3 contains 14 residues. The V gene end was trimmed by 0 bases and the J gene end by 7 bases; junction bases not matched to a gene: 5. The CDR3 nucleotides read TGTGCCAGCAGCGTAGCAGGGCTAGCGGGGACCCAGTACTTC. Encoded protein: CASSVAGLAGTQYF.

V is TRBV7-9 and J is TRBJ2-1; 7 nucleotides align to TRBD1. The CDR3 runs to 17 residues. V lost 5 bases to trimming and J lost 12 bases; unmatched junction nucleotides: 22. The germline V gene has CDR1 SEHNR and CDR2 FQNEAQ (reference sequence). CDR3 protein: CASSRTNGQVGLEPQFF. Written as DNA, the CDR3 is TGTGCCAGCAGCCGGACCAACGGACAGGTAGGGCTAGAACCGCAGTTCTTC.

The chain is built from TRBV15 and TRBJ1-1, with TRBD1 matching 11 bases. The germline V gene has CDR1 LNHNV and CDR2 YYDKDF (reference sequence). The length of the CDR3 is 15 residues. V lost 0 bases to trimming and J lost 5 bases; unmatched junction nucleotides: 2. This chain's CDR3 is CATSRDGTGGTEAFF. For the CDR3, the DNA is TGTGCCACCAGCAGAGACGGGACAGGGGGGACTGAAGCTTTCTTT.

The V gene is TRBV10-3, the J gene TRBJ1-1; D perhaps matches TRBD1 (5 bases). V was clipped by 6 bases and J by 3 bases, with 8 bases between them. The germline V gene encodes CDR1 ENHRY and CDR2 SYGVKD. The CDR3 length is 12 residues. CDR3 residues: CAIRETDTEAFF. The CDR3 nucleotides read TGTGCCATCAGGGAGACAGACACTGAAGCTTTCTTT.

V and J are TRBV4-1 and TRBJ2-3; D possibly corresponds to TRBD2 (5 bases). The germline V gene has CDR1 MGHRA and CDR2 YSYEKL. The CDR3 is 14 residues long. V lost 0 bases and J lost 11, with 15 bases in between. CDR3 nucleotides: TGCGCCAGCAGCCAAGACAACATCCCGAGGGAGCAGTATTTT. This gives the protein CASSQDNIPREQYF.

The chain carries TRBV13 and TRBJ1-1; 9 bases agree with TRBD1. The J segment lost 1 base and the V segment lost 3 bases, leaving 0 bases of the junction unmatched. Germline CDR1 is PRHDT and CDR2 is FYEKMQ (reference sequence). This CDR3 has 14 residues. The CDR3 bases are TGTGCCAGCAGCTTGGACAGGGGGAACACTGAAGCTTTCTTT. Protein: CASSLDRGNTEAFF.

The V and J genes are TRBV7-2 and TRBJ2-7; 9 bases are shared with TRBD2. V lost 5 bases and J lost 0; bases outside the gene matches: 5. The V gene's germline CDR1 is SGHTA and CDR2 FQGNSA. The CDR3 length is 15 residues. CDR3 sequence (DNA): TGTGCCAGCAGCCGCGGAGCGGGAGGCTCCTACGAGCAGTACTTC. Protein sequence: CASSRGAGGSYEQYF. Drawing the rest from reference TRBV7-2 and TRBJ2-7, the complete variable domain is GAGVSQSPSNKVTEKGKDVELRCDPISGHTALYWYRQSLGQGLEFLIYFQGNSAPDKSGLPSDRFSAERTGGSVSTLTIQRTQQEDSAVYLCASSRGAGGSYEQYFGPGTRLTVT.

The chain has TRBV28 and TRBJ1-2; perhaps TRBD1 as D (5 bases). The germline V gene encodes CDR1 MDHEN and CDR2 SYDVKM. The CDR3 spans 14 residues. V was cut by 6 bases and J by 6 bases, with 17 bases left in between. The CDR3 here is CASRSPPGGHGYTF. The CDR3 DNA follows: TGTGCCAGCAGGTCCCCCCCGGGGGGTCATGGCTACACCTTC.

DNA of the CDR3: TGTGCCAGCAGCCCCGGGACAGTACTCACCGGGGAGCTGTTTTTT. Translated, it gives CASSPGTVLTGELFF. The V and J genes are TRBV7-9 and TRBJ2-2, with 7 positions matching TRBD1. Germline V gives CDR1 SEHNR, CDR2 FQNEAQ (reference sequence). This CDR3 has 15 amino acids. The junction had 7 bases not matched to a gene; V was cut back by 5 bases and J by 4 bases.

The J gene is TRBJ2-1, the V gene TRBV6-5; D possibly corresponds to TRBD2 (5 bases). The CDR3 has 15 amino acids. Germline CDR1 reads MNHEY; CDR2 reads SVGAGI. V lost 2 bases and J 2 bases, leaving 10 bases between the germline ends. CDR3 residues: CASSYDRLTYNEQFF. The CDR3 DNA is TGTGCCAGCAGTTACGACCGACTAACCTACAATGAGCAGTTCTTC.

The chain is built from TRBV5-1 and TRBJ2-5; possible D gene TRBD2, 6 bases. V was pared by 0 bases and J by 12 bases, with 18 bases between. This CDR3 region has 14 residues. Per the germline V gene, CDR1 is SGHRS and CDR2 is YFSETQ. The CDR3 spells CASSLATPGGTEYF. The CDR3 nucleotides read TGCGCCAGCAGCTTGGCGACTCCTGGGGGGACTGAGTACTTC.

This clone is a singleton in its sample. J is TRBJ2-3 and V is TRBV24-1; D is uncertain. V was pared by 1 base and J by 0 bases, with 4 bases between. The CDR3 runs 14 residues. Germline CDR1 and CDR2: KGHDR and SFDVKD. The CDR3 region has the DNA TGTGCCACCAGTGATTTTGAGAGCACAGATACGCAGTATTTT. The encoded protein is CATSDFESTDTQYF.

This sequence joins TRBV6-5 and TRBJ2-1; 7 positions match TRBD1. This CDR3 region has 11 residues. Germline lookup yields CDR1 MNHEY and CDR2 SVGAGI. The ends lost 5 bases at V and 13 bases at J; junction bases unmatched: 5. The CDR3, as DNA: TGTGCCAGCAGTACGACAGGGCGACAGTTCTTC. It yields the protein CASSTTGRQFF.

This clone was detected only a few times. The rearrangement uses TRBV18 and TRBJ2-1; weak D call: TRBD1 (6 bases). The CDR3 sequence is 15 residues long. The V and J ends lost 3 bases and 8 bases respectively, with 17 bases between them. In germline, CDR1 is KGHSH, CDR2 LQKENI. In DNA, the CDR3 is TGTGCCAGCTCACCGTCATTAGGCAGGGGATATGAGCAGTTCTTC. This gives the protein CASSPSLGRGYEQFF. Using reference TRBV18 and TRBJ2-1 for the parts outside the CDR3, the full variable domain is NAGVMQNPRHLVRRRGQEARLRCSPMKGHSHVYWYRQLPEEGLKFMVYLQKENIIDESGMPKERFSAEFPKEGPSILRIQQVVRGDSAAYFCASSPSLGRGYEQFFGPGTRLTVL.

The chain joins TRBV9 to TRBJ1-2, with D perhaps TRBD1 (5 bases). Germline assignment: CDR1 SGDLS and CDR2 YYNGEE. The length of the CDR3 is 14 residues. V lost 4 bases, J lost 8 bases, and 18 bases lay in between. The CDR3, as DNA: TGTGCCAGCAGCTACGGGACTGGCAAAGGGGGCTACACCTTC. Encoded protein: CASSYGTGKGGYTF.